This T cell receptor (beta chain) emerged from a study of OX40 agonist ivuxolimab in advanced cancers. On the study more broadly: Under the entry rules, prior anti-PD-1, anti-PD-L1 or anti-CTLA-4 therapy was allowed, and roughly 41% had some.

Assay: immunoSEQ multiplex PCR; the TCRdb copy retains only in-frame clones and omits some. The sample yields around 82,000 clones, roughly 91% seen once. V gave up 3 bases and J gave up 0 bases, with 7 bases separating them. The CDR3 is made up of 14 amino acids. Germline V gene lookup returns CDR1 SGHTA and CDR2 FQGTGA. The clonotype comes from an adult with an advanced solid tumor such as melanoma, head and neck, liver or kidney cancer. Sequenced material: CD4+ or CD8+ T cells sorted from blood, taken in a trial of the OX40 agonist ivuxolimab. The chain links TRBV7-3 to TRBJ2-3, with D hard to call. CDR3 sequence: CASSFFTSTDTQYF. Here the CDR3 DNA reads TGTGCCAGCAGCTTCTTCACTAGCACAGATACGCAGTATTTT.